Listed below are T cell receptor beta chains from one sample, sequenced in a study of blood T cell repertoires in COVID-19. The assay was immunoSEQ multiplex PCR, and TCRdb's table has in-frame clones only and misses some. The sample consists of about 75,000 clones, roughly 90% of them appearing once. The sequencing sample was made of peripheral blood. These TCRs come from a human donor in a cohort sampled during active COVID-19. The CDR3 runs from the conserved cysteine through the conserved F or W. D genes are given only for firm matches. Clone size is given for some rows only: seen once, a few or many times, or a class if the clone is expanded.

TRBV30,.,TRBJ1-4,.,CAWSPSGEKLFF,TGTGCCTGGAGTCCCTCGGGGGAAAAACTGTTTTTT
TRBV7-3,.,TRBJ2-1,TRBD2,CASSSDNLIAGKQFF,TGTGCCAGCAGCTCCGACAACCTCATAGCGGGAAAGCAGTTCTTC
TRBV15,.,TRBJ2-7,.,CATSRGGWGWTGSYEQYF,TGTGCCACCAGCAGAGGAGGGTGGGGATGGACGGGGAGTTACGAGCAGTACTTC
TRBV10-3,.,TRBJ2-1,.,CAISELSASSYNEQFF,TGTGCCATCAGTGAGTTGTCAGCTAGCTCCTACAATGAGCAGTTCTTC
TRBV4-2,.,TRBJ2-7,TRBD1,CASSQAGQGPYEQYF,TGTGCCAGCAGCCAAGCGGGACAGGGGCCCTACGAGCAGTACTTC
TRBV20-1,.,TRBJ2-7,.,CSARRSYEQYF,TGCAGTGCTCGTCGCTCCTACGAGCAGTACTTC
TRBV6-5,.,TRBJ1-2,.,CAILGGINYGYTF,TGTGCCATTTTGGGGGGGATTAACTATGGCTACACCTTC
TRBV2,.,TRBJ2-7,.,CASRAGIRSEQYF,TGTGCCAGCAGGGCCGGGATACGGAGCGAGCAGTACTTC
TRBV6-5,.,TRBJ2-7,.,CASSYSKRGEQYF,TGTGCCAGCAGTTACTCCAAGCGCGGCGAGCAGTACTTC
TRBV5-4,.,TRBJ2-4,TRBD2,CASSEGLAGVGGNIQYF,TGTGCCAGCAGCGAGGGACTAGCGGGAGTGGGGGGAAACATTCAGTACTTC
TRBV7-9,.,TRBJ1-2,TRBD1,CASIRGTGNYGYTF,TGTGCCAGCATCCGGGGGACAGGGAACTATGGCTACACCTTC
TRBV4-3,.,TRBJ2-2,TRBD2,CASSPTSGRAAGELFF,TGCGCCAGCAGCCCGACTAGCGGGAGGGCCGCCGGGGAGCTGTTTTTT
TRBV7-9,.,TRBJ2-1,TRBD2,CASSLGELAGGSSYNEQFF,TGTGCCAGCAGCTTAGGGGAACTAGCGGGAGGATCCTCCTACAATGAGCAGTTCTTC
TRBV11-2,.,TRBJ1-5,.,CASSLGQGNQPQHF,TGTGCCAGCAGCTTAGGGCAGGGGAATCAGCCCCAGCATTTT
TRBV2,few,TRBJ2-2,.,CASSYETGLGGELFF,TGTGCCAGCAGTTATGAGACGGGACTTGGCGGGGAGCTGTTTTTT
TRBV4-1,.,TRBJ2-7,TRBD2,CASSPGTSLTYEQYF,TGCGCCAGCAGCCCCGGGACTAGTCTGACCTACGAGCAGTACTTC
TRBV7-9,few,TRBJ1-6,.,CASSLGQGFYNSPLHF,TGTGCCAGCAGCTTAGGGCAGGGCTTCTATAATTCACCCCTCCACTTT
TRBV5-4,.,TRBJ1-1,TRBD1,CASRLQQGSTEAFF,TGTGCCAGCAGACTACAACAGGGGTCCACTGAAGCTTTCTTT
TRBV2,.,TRBJ2-7,TRBD1,CASSEGRTGSTYEQYF,TGTGCCAGCAGTGAAGGCCGGACAGGTAGTACCTACGAGCAGTACTTC
TRBV6-2/TRBV6-3,once,TRBJ2-4,.,CASSWFGGTQKNIQYF,TGTGCCAGCAGTTGGTTTGGCGGGACGCAGAAAAACATTCAGTACTTC
TRBV9,.,TRBJ2-3,TRBD2,CASSGTARGTDTQYF,TGTGCCAGCAGCGGGACCGCGCGGGGGACAGATACGCAGTATTTT
TRBV19,.,TRBJ2-5,TRBD1,CASSSGQGGPKTQYF,TGTGCCAGTAGTAGTGGACAGGGTGGTCCCAAGACCCAGTACTTC
TRBV6-4,medium-sized,TRBJ2-1,.,CASSETGGRVDEQFF,TGTGCCAGCAGTGAAACAGGGGGGAGGGTCGATGAGCAGTTCTTC
TRBV7-9,once,TRBJ2-1,.,CASSKTERIEQFF,TGTGCCAGCAGCAAAACAGAGCGGATAGAGCAGTTCTTC
TRBV2,.,TRBJ2-5,TRBD2,CASSGAGGPRETQYF,TGTGCCAGCAGTGGAGCGGGAGGGCCTCGAGAGACCCAGTACTTC
TRBV7-2,.,TRBJ2-7,TRBD1,CASSLDRVYEQYF,TGTGCCAGCAGCCTTGACAGGGTCTACGAGCAGTACTTC
TRBV7-6,.,TRBJ1-5,.,CASSLAGQGQPQHF,TGTGCCAGCAGCTTAGCCGGGCAGGGTCAGCCCCAGCATTTT
TRBV7-8,.,TRBJ2-7,.,CASSRNRDVSYEQYF,TGTGCCAGCAGCAGAAACAGGGATGTCTCCTACGAGCAGTACTTC
TRBV4-3,.,TRBJ1-3,.,CASSQGVGAGNTIYF,TGCGCCAGCAGCCAAGGCGTGGGAGCTGGAAACACCATATATTTT
TRBV27,.,TRBJ2-5,TRBD2,CASSELAPEKKETQYF,TGTGCCAGCAGCGAACTAGCGCCCGAGAAGAAAGAGACCCAGTACTTC
TRBV19,.,TRBJ2-3,.,CASKDAGIGTDTQYF,TGTGCCAGTAAGGACGCGGGGATTGGCACAGATACGCAGTATTTT
TRBV7-8,.,TRBJ1-3,.,CASSVDTSGNTIYF,TGTGCCAGCAGCGTTGACACTTCTGGAAACACCATATATTTT
TRBV4-1,.,TRBJ2-1,.,CASSQSIISYNEQFF,TGCGCCAGCAGCCAATCTATAATCTCCTACAATGAGCAGTTCTTC
TRBV2,.,TRBJ1-1,TRBD1,CASSKGAGTEAFF,TGTGCCAGTAGCAAGGGGGCGGGCACTGAAGCTTTCTTT
TRBV3-1/TRBV3-2,.,TRBJ2-1,.,CASSQDSRDCELIEQFF,TGTGCCAGCAGCCAAGATTCGAGGGACTGTGAATTGATTGAGCAGTTCTTC
TRBV6-6,.,TRBJ2-5,.,CASSPRHRVGETQYF,TGTGCCAGCAGTCCCCGACACAGGGTAGGGGAGACCCAGTACTTC
TRBV7-8,.,TRBJ2-1,.,CASSFSVQGGYNEQFF,TGTGCCAGCAGCTTTTCTGTGCAGGGGGGATACAATGAGCAGTTCTTC
TRBV28,.,TRBJ2-1,TRBD2,CASSLLAGGGGNEQFF,TGTGCCAGCAGTTTACTAGCGGGAGGAGGTGGCAATGAGCAGTTCTTC
TRBV14,.,TRBJ2-1,.,CASSQDRARVLFF,TGTGCCAGCAGCCAAGATCGAGCCCGAGTCTTGTTCTTC
TRBV28,.,TRBJ2-2,TRBD1,CASVPGQGPDTGELFF,TGTGCCAGCGTTCCGGGACAGGGGCCGGACACCGGGGAGCTGTTTTTT
TRBV6-2/TRBV6-3,.,TRBJ1-5,.,CASSYFPGTSYSNQPQHF,TGTGCCAGCAGTTACTTCCCCGGGACATCCTATAGCAATCAGCCCCAGCATTTT
TRBV24-1,.,TRBJ2-5,TRBD1,CATSDPGQGAETQYF,TGTGCCACCAGTGATCCGGGACAGGGGGCAGAGACCCAGTACTTC
TRBV5-6,.,TRBJ2-7,TRBD2,CASSRGTSGYEQYF,TGTGCCAGCAGCCGGGGGACTAGCGGTTACGAGCAGTACTTC
TRBV24-1,.,TRBJ2-5,.,CATSDSSQETQYF,TGTGCCACCAGTGATTCCTCCCAGGAGACCCAGTACTTC
TRBV19,.,TRBJ1-6,TRBD1,CASTDGTGVNSPLHF,TGTGCCAGTACCGACGGGACAGGGGTAAATTCACCCCTCCACTTT
TRBV3-1/TRBV3-2,once,TRBJ1-1,.,CASSQVRGNTEAFF,TGTGCCAGCAGCCAAGTCAGAGGGAACACTGAAGCTTTCTTT
TRBV4-1,.,TRBJ2-3,TRBD2,CASSHTSGATDTQYF,TGCGCCAGCAGCCACACTAGCGGAGCCACAGATACGCAGTATTTT
TRBV4-1,.,TRBJ2-1,.,CASSQVDRNYNEQFF,TGCGCCAGCAGCCAAGTTGACAGGAACTACAATGAGCAGTTCTTC
TRBV20-1,.,TRBJ1-1,.,CSASTQAGTEAFF,TGCAGTGCTAGTACGCAGGCCGGAACTGAAGCTTTCTTT
TRBV5-4,.,TRBJ1-2,.,CASSFSLAGIYYGYTF,TGTGCCAGCAGCTTTAGTCTAGCAGGTATTTACTATGGCTACACCTTC